The entry below gives a single T cell receptor (beta chain) sequence along with its context. These data are taken from a study of blood T cell repertoires in COVID-19. The overall study: PBMCs, B-cell-depleted T cells, or T cells provided the cDNA or gDNA that made up the material.

Participants were aged about 18 to 90 years, lived in roughly 25 US areas, and enrolled virtually. Original methodology: Counts of nucleated cells, estimated from reference gene primer amplification, were obtained. The assay was immunoSEQ multiplex PCR, and TCRdb's table has in-frame clones only and misses some. That table supplies the V and J calls and clone size; D and trimming were determined from the DNA. The table includes under 250,000 clones, more than 75% detected once. The sequence was collected from a man aged 35 to 55 who had recovered from COVID-19. The sequenced sample consisted of PBMCs or T cells enriched from blood (not recorded which).

DNA of the CDR3: TGTGCCAGCAGCGGAAGGAGGGAGACCGGGGAGCTGTTTTTT. This sequence encodes CASSGRRETGELFF. V is TRBV7-2 and J is TRBJ2-2; D might be TRBD2 (6 bases). V lost 5 bases and J 5 bases, leaving 12 bases between the germline ends. The CDR3 length is 14 residues. The germline V gene has CDR1 SGHTA and CDR2 FQGNSA.